This TCR beta chain was observed in a study of post-analysis software for immune sequencing data. General study results and limits: Multiple sclerosis was associated with a significant reduction in normalized Chao1 diversity relative to controls. Samples from one preparation batch, clustered by F measure, grouped strongly together. Elevated frequency relative to controls characterized 4 or 5 TRBV segments in patients, TRBV5-6, TRBV5-1 and TRBV20-1 among them.

Notes on this clonotype: What it binds is unknown.

Unique molecular identifiers tagged the TCR beta cDNA libraries. Around 460,000 cDNA molecules came from approximately 1 to 10 million T cells. TCRdb recomputed calls from the PCR reads with MiXCR, one row per CDR3 protein. The profile shows 600,000 to 700,000 distinct CDR3 sequences, approximately 60% of them singletons. This CDR3 has 15 amino acids. Trimming shortened V by 4 bases and J by 8 bases, and 18 bases separated the two germline ends. Germline loops: CDR1 SGHTA, CDR2 FQGNSA. The receptor was isolated from a girl aged 2-10 years with multiple sclerosis. The rearrangement links TRBV7-2 to TRBJ2-1, with a possible D match to TRBD2 (6 bases). Input material: blood. As DNA, the CDR3 is TGTGCCAGCAGCTACCTAGCGCCGGGCGGATATGAGCAGTTCTTC. Protein product: CASSYLAPGGYEQFF.